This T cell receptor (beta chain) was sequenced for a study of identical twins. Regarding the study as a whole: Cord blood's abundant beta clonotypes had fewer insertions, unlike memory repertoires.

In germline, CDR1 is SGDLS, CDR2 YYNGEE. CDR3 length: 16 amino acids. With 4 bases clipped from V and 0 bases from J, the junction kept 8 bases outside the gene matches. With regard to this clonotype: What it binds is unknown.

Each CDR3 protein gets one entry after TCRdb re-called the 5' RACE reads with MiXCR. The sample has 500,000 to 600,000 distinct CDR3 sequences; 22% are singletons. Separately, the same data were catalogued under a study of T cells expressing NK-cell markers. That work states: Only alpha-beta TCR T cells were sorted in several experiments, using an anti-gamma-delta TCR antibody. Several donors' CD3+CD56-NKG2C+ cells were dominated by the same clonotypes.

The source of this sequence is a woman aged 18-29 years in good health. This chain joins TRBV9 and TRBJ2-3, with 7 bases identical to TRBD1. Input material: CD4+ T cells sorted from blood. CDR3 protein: CASSLTGYSSTDTQYF. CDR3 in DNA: TGTGCCAGCAGCCTGACAGGGTATTCTAGCACAGATACGCAGTATTTT.